Many counts were recorded for the clone carrying this T cell receptor (beta chain). Antigen specificity is unknown. The CDR3 is 17 amino acids. V dropped 3 bases and J dropped 0 bases, with 15 bases sitting between them. This record comes from a study of T cells in Graves' hyperthyroidism and ophthalmopathy. Study results and limitations: A model built on 13 V-J features separated ophthalmopathy from stable hyperthyroidism.

Under 3 months was the duration of disease in ophthalmopathy patients, who also had a Clinical Activity Score of at least 3 and a NOSPECS grade of at least 4. There were TCR beta CDR3 regions amplified from RNA transcripts. When the TCR CDR3 underwent first-round RT-PCR, the HTBI primer set was used. TCRdb reprocessed the multiplex PCR reads with MiXCR, giving one entry per CDR3 protein. The table shows 400,000 to 550,000 distinct CDR3 sequences, with approximately 25% occurring only once. This clonotype was sampled from a woman aged 25 to 39 with Graves' ophthalmopathy. Sequenced input: blood. The chain is built from TRBV12-3 or TRBV12-4 and TRBJ1-3, with unresolved D. The CDR3 region is CASSFGYGPSSGNTIYF. The CDR3 DNA reads TGTGCCAGCAGTTTTGGGTACGGACCCTCCTCTGGAAACACCATATATTTT.